The rows below give T cell receptor beta chains drawn from one sample of a study of cytomegalovirus exposure and HLA in healthy donors. The protocol was immunoSEQ multiplex PCR, while the TCRdb copy is restricted to in-frame clones and leaves out a portion. The data show roughly 50,000 clones, with roughly 84% seen just once and 2.5% to 3.5% held by the top ten. The sample consisted of PBMCs. Every receptor here comes from a woman aged 18-30 years in good health and CMV-seronegative. The conserved cysteine and the conserved F or W are not part of the CDR3 here. Fields, in order: CDR3 protein, J gene, V gene.

CDR3aa: ASSLSSAGGPCEQF; j_gene: TRBJ2-1; v_gene: TRBV7-3
CDR3aa: ASSLGQGQQPQH; j_gene: TRBJ1-5; v_gene: TRBV19
CDR3aa: ASSDSPAIWDTQY; j_gene: TRBJ2-3; v_gene: TRBV6-4
CDR3aa: AWSVDYGYT; j_gene: TRBJ1-2; v_gene: TRBV30
CDR3aa: ASSDEVAGGFYYNEQF; j_gene: TRBJ2-1; v_gene: TRBV25-1
CDR3aa: ASSKCPNPDRPGAKNIQY; j_gene: TRBJ2-4; v_gene: TRBV21-1
CDR3aa: ASSLTPNTGELF; j_gene: TRBJ2-2; v_gene: TRBV6-5
CDR3aa: ASSRGGTDTQY; j_gene: TRBJ2-3; v_gene: TRBV7-6
CDR3aa: ASSLGGASYNEQF; j_gene: TRBJ2-1; v_gene: TRBV4-1
CDR3aa: ASVEVNTEAF; j_gene: TRBJ1-1; v_gene: TRBV7-9
CDR3aa: ASSLSSQGAGGQY; j_gene: TRBJ2-7; v_gene: TRBV27
CDR3aa: ASTSTGGSYEQY; j_gene: TRBJ2-7; v_gene: TRBV19
CDR3aa: AISEADSQPQH; j_gene: TRBJ1-5; v_gene: TRBV10-3
CDR3aa: ASSPSGLANEQF; j_gene: TRBJ2-1; v_gene: TRBV11-3
CDR3aa: ASSPPSYEQY; j_gene: TRBJ2-7; v_gene: TRBV27
CDR3aa: ASSLEASTANVLT; j_gene: TRBJ2-6; v_gene: TRBV5-1
CDR3aa: ASSERDTGELF; j_gene: TRBJ2-2; v_gene: TRBV6-4
CDR3aa: SEAGGETQY; j_gene: TRBJ2-5; v_gene: TRBV20-1
CDR3aa: ASSVWTGLYQETQY; j_gene: TRBJ2-5; v_gene: TRBV9
CDR3aa: ASHRGGNTEAF; j_gene: TRBJ1-1; v_gene: TRBV27
CDR3aa: ASSVRDRVGEAF; j_gene: TRBJ1-1; v_gene: TRBV9
CDR3aa: ASSLPSGTYNEQF; j_gene: TRBJ2-1; v_gene: TRBV6-6
CDR3aa: ASTTGVGGYT; j_gene: TRBJ1-2; v_gene: TRBV6-5
CDR3aa: ASSPGQSNQPQH; j_gene: TRBJ1-5; v_gene: TRBV27
CDR3aa: ASSLLGLSRYEQY; j_gene: TRBJ2-7; v_gene: TRBV27
CDR3aa: ATSRVLAGVDDEQF; j_gene: TRBJ2-1; v_gene: TRBV15
CDR3aa: ASRSLWAGGGENEQF; j_gene: TRBJ2-1; v_gene: TRBV28
CDR3aa: ASSLMGHNSGANVLT; j_gene: TRBJ2-6; v_gene: TRBV7-3
CDR3aa: SGTRSGRLYNEQF; j_gene: TRBJ2-1; v_gene: TRBV29-1
CDR3aa: ASSLVSVTYEQY; j_gene: TRBJ2-7; v_gene: TRBV28
CDR3aa: ASSEGTGGNEQF; j_gene: TRBJ2-1; v_gene: TRBV6-4
CDR3aa: AWSPDFRNTEAF; j_gene: TRBJ1-1; v_gene: TRBV30